This T cell receptor beta chain was sequenced in a study of T cell responses to AZD1222 COVID-19 vaccine. V was trimmed by 2 bases and J by 3 bases, leaving 13 bases between them. The CDR3 sequence is 15 residues long. CDR1 is MNHEY and CDR2 is SVGAGI in the germline V gene. Assay: immunoSEQ multiplex PCR; the TCRdb copy retains only in-frame clones and omits some. The sample contains roughly 140,000 clones, about 92% of which appear only once. The origin of this receptor is an adult in good health. The sample here was peripheral blood, taken on day 0 of AZD1222 vaccination. The chain combines TRBV6-5 with TRBJ1-2; a possible D gene is TRBD1 (5 bases). Here the CDR3 reads CASSYAGRGDYGYTF. CDR3 nucleotides: TGTGCCAGCAGTTACGCGGGGAGGGGAGACTATGGCTACACCTTC.